The rows below give T cell receptor beta chains drawn from one sample of a study of Graves' ophthalmopathy and Graves' hyperthyroidism. TCRdb processed the multiplex PCR reads anew with MiXCR; each CDR3 protein has one entry. The sample yields hundreds of thousands of distinct CDR3 sequences, about 22% seen once. Sequences were obtained from peripheral blood. These TCRs come from a woman between 50 and 59 years old with Graves' ophthalmopathy. The CDR3 runs from the conserved cysteine through the conserved F or W. A D gene is named only where the DNA matches it firmly. Clone size, where shown, is once, few, many, or a class for clones that have expanded.

D	V	J	size	CDR3	DNA
.	TRBV9	TRBJ1-3	many	CASSGRGGNTIYF	TGTGCCAGCAGCGGCCGGGGTGGAAACACCATATATTTT
.	TRBV18	TRBJ1-2	many	CASSLSSSYGYTF	TGTGCCAGCTCCCTTTCTAGCTCGTATGGCTACACCTTC
TRBD1	TRBV5-1	TRBJ1-1	.	CASSSLLTGVNTEAFF	TGCGCCAGCAGCTCGCTCCTTACAGGGGTGAACACTGAAGCTTTCTTT
.	TRBV29-1	TRBJ1-5	many	CSVGGNNQPQHF	TGCAGCGTTGGGGGAAACAATCAGCCCCAGCATTTT
.	TRBV6-1	TRBJ1-1	.	CASSEIGGQSEAFF	TGTGCCAGCAGTGAAATAGGCGGGCAATCTGAAGCTTTCTTT
TRBD1	TRBV12-3/TRBV12-4	TRBJ1-2	many	CASSFRGRGYGYTF	TGTGCCAGCAGTTTCCGGGGCAGGGGGTATGGCTACACCTTC
.	TRBV6-1	TRBJ2-5	many	CASSPGGVQETQYF	TGTGCCAGCAGCCCAGGGGGGGTCCAAGAGACCCAGTACTTC
.	TRBV20-1	TRBJ2-5	.	CSAWGLQETQYF	TGCAGTGCCTGGGGGCTCCAAGAGACCCAGTACTTC
.	TRBV27	TRBJ2-7	many	CASSGRPINYEQYF	TGTGCCAGCTCGGGACGCCCGATAAACTACGAGCAGTACTTC
.	TRBV29-1	TRBJ1-2	.	CSSLRENSYGYTF	TGCAGCTCCCTAAGGGAGAACTCCTATGGCTACACCTTC
TRBD1	TRBV12-5	TRBJ1-2	many	CASGLATSWGTGTGYTF	TGTGCTAGTGGTTTGGCAACTAGCTGGGGGACAGGGACCGGCTACACCTTC
.	TRBV5-1	TRBJ2-5	many	CASSFRQQETQYF	TGCGCCAGCAGCTTCCGACAGCAAGAGACCCAGTACTTC
.	TRBV19	TRBJ1-5	few	CASAELNGPQHF	TGTGCCAGTGCTGAACTCAATGGGCCCCAGCATTTT
.	TRBV15	TRBJ2-4	many	CATSTSSEEAKNIQYF	TGTGCCACCAGCACCTCTTCGGAAGAGGCCAAAAACATTCAGTACTTC
.	TRBV20-1	TRBJ1-5	few	CSARLTGSAQPQHF	TGCAGTGCTAGGCTAACAGGGTCCGCTCAGCCCCAGCATTTT
.	TRBV28	TRBJ1-6	many	CASTPQGTNSPLHF	TGTGCCAGCACCCCCCAGGGGACAAATTCACCCCTCCACTTT
.	TRBV20-1	TRBJ1-5	.	CSAKRGWDQPQHF	TGCAGTGCCAAACGGGGCTGGGATCAGCCCCAGCATTTT
.	TRBV11-2	TRBJ2-4	.	CASSPPGSIQYF	TGTGCCAGCAGCCCCCCAGGTTCCATTCAGTACTTC